This TCR beta chain came from a study of radiotherapy plus CTLA-4 blockade in lung cancer. For the study at large: Objective response was observed in around a sixth of patients, and disease control in just over 30%. Regarding the study as a whole: TCR clones of tumor origin grew in blood after radiotherapy plus ipilimumab.

The table came from immunoSEQ multiplex PCR; TCRdb's copy has only in-frame clones and leaves some out. The sample yields about 45,000 clones, roughly four fifths seen once. With ipilimumab providing CTLA-4 blockade, focal radiation was administered to patients who had chemo-refractory metastatic non-small-cell lung cancer. As to this clone: The target antigen is unknown.

This CDR3 has 15 residues. Germline CDR1 is KGHSH and CDR2 is LQKENI. The J segment lost 6 bases and the V segment lost 2 bases, leaving 7 bases of the junction unmatched. The V gene is TRBV18, the J gene TRBJ1-5; TRBD1 aligns across 7 bases. Source: peripheral blood, taken from a patient treated with radiotherapy plus ipilimumab. The source of this sequence is a human donor with non-small cell lung cancer who had a complete response to radiotherapy plus ipilimumab. The CDR3 DNA reads TGTGCCAGCTCACCATATGAGGGGGCGACTCAGCCCCAGCATTTT. Amino acids: CASSPYEGATQPQHF.